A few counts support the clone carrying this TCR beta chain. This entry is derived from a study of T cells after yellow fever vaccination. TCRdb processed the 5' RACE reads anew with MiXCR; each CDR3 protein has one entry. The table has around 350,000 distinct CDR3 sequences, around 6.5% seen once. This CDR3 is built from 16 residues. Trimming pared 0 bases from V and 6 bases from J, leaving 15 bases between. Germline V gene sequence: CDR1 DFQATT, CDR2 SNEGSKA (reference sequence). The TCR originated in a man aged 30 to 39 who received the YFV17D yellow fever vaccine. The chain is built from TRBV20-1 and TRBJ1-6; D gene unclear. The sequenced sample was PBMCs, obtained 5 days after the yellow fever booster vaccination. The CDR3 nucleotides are TGCAGTGCTAGAGATAATGGATGGAGCTTTAATTCACCCCTCCACTTT. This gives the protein CSARDNGWSFNSPLHF.